The TCR beta chain under discussion was sequenced for a study of OX40 agonist ivuxolimab in advanced cancers. J gave up 1 base and V 5 bases, and 10 bases lay outside the gene matches. Germline values: CDR1 SGHVS, CDR2 FNYEAQ. The CDR3 loop spans 16 amino acids. Clones were sequenced by immunoSEQ multiplex PCR, and TCRdb holds only the in-frame ones, with some missing. The repertoire holds 90,000 or so clones, with about 83% as singletons. This clone has a single count. The chain links TRBV7-6 to TRBJ2-7, with 8 bases aligning to TRBD1. The sequencing used CD4+ or CD8+ T cells sorted from blood, collected in a trial of the OX40 agonist ivuxolimab. The TCR sequence derives from an adult with an advanced solid tumor such as melanoma, head and neck, liver or kidney cancer. The CDR3 region is CASSQQAGTGSYEQYF. The CDR3 bases are TGTGCCAGCAGCCAGCAAGCCGGGACAGGATCCTACGAGCAGTACTTC.